These T cell receptor beta chains were read from a single sample in a study of response to subunit inactivated influenza vaccine. One entry per CDR3 protein results from TCRdb running MiXCR on the RT-PCR reads. The profile shows about 540,000 distinct CDR3 sequences, around 25% of them singletons. The same data also contributed to another study, on T cells expressing NK-cell markers.

Sequences were derived from CD4+ T cells sorted from PBMCs, sampled less than 13 days after vaccination. Receptors were obtained from a man aged 45-65 years who received an inactivated influenza vaccine. Both conserved end residues are part of each CDR3. D genes are given only for firm matches. Clone size is not always given. Where it is, it says once, few, many or a class for expanded clones.

>.|TRBV5-1|TRBJ2-4|.
TGCGCCAGCAGCTCTTTTACCGAGGCCAAAAACATTCAGTACTTC
CASSSFTEAKNIQYF
>.|TRBV7-8|TRBJ2-7|.
TGTGCCAGCAGCCAGGGGGGGGAATACGAGCAGTACTTC
CASSQGGEYEQYF
>.|TRBV6-2/TRBV6-3|TRBJ1-1|.
TGTGCCAGCAGTTACGCAGGGCTGACTGAAGCTTTCTTT
CASSYAGLTEAFF
>.|TRBV2|TRBJ1-6|.
TGTGCCAGCAGTGCCGGGACTCGCTATTCACCCCTCCACTTT
CASSAGTRYSPLHF
>few|TRBV6-2/TRBV6-3|TRBJ2-5|TRBD1
TGTGCCAGCAGCCTCGAACTCGGGACAGCCCTGTTGACCCAGTACTTC
CASSLELGTALLTQYF
>.|TRBV12-3/TRBV12-4|TRBJ1-5|.
TGTGCCAGCAGTTTCCAGAGGGACCAGCCCCAGCATTTT
CASSFQRDQPQHF
>.|TRBV14|TRBJ1-6|.
TGTGCCAGCAGCCAAGAGGCGGGAAGTTCACCCCTCCACTTT
CASSQEAGSSPLHF
>.|TRBV20-1|TRBJ2-5|.
TGCAGTGCGCCGAATGCGGAGACCCAGTACTTC
CSAPNAETQYF
>.|TRBV6-1|TRBJ2-2|.
TGTGCCAGCAGAGAATTGAACACCGGGGAGCTGTTTTTT
CASRELNTGELFF
>.|TRBV6-5|TRBJ2-1|.
TGTGCCAGCAGTTCAGGATACCGCTCCTACAATGAGCAGTTCTTC
CASSSGYRSYNEQFF
>.|TRBV7-9|TRBJ2-1|TRBD2
TGTGCCAGCAGCTTAACACTAGCGGGAGGCGAGCAGTTCTTC
CASSLTLAGGEQFF